These 13 T cell receptor beta chains were sequenced from one sample in a study of blood T cells in healthy people across ages. Through a sample-barcoded 5' primer and a J-beta primer mix, a second PCR was run for roughly 6 to 11 cycles. TCRdb analysed the 5' RACE reads with MiXCR anew, one entry per CDR3 protein. Here the sample spans approximately 1,700,000 distinct CDR3 sequences, about 39% being singletons. Specimen: blood. These receptors were collected from a human donor in good health.

The rearrangement links TRBV5-1 to TRBJ2-3; no definite D call. Germline CDR1 SGHRS, CDR2 YFSETQ. This CDR3 comprises 15 residues. V dropped 0 bases and J dropped 0 bases, with 8 bases sitting between them. CDR3 DNA: TGCGCCAGCAGCTTGGACTTTCAAAGCACAGATACGCAGTATTTT. This encodes CASSLDFQSTDTQYF.

V usage is TRBV3-1 and J usage is TRBJ2-1; 15 nucleotides line up with TRBD2. Per germline, CDR1 LGHDT and CDR2 YNNKEL (reference sequence). The CDR3 is 16 residues long. V lost 6 bases and J lost 12; bases outside the gene matches: 12. For the CDR3, the DNA is TGTGCCAGCAGGGACTTATCGGGACTAGCGGGGGGCAGGCAGTTCTTC. This codes for CASRDLSGLAGGRQFF.

The chain carries TRBV5-1 and TRBJ1-2, with 10 positions matching TRBD1. CDR3 length: 15 amino acids. The trim removed 1 base at V and 5 bases at J, leaving 5 bases unmatched. CDR1 and CDR2 from the germline V gene are SGHRS and YFSETQ. CDR3 in DNA: TGCGCCAGCAGCTTGCAATCGGGACAGGGGTATGGCTACACCTTC. It encodes CASSLQSGQGYGYTF.

The chain links TRBV25-1 to TRBJ1-2; unclear D gene. The CDR3 consists of 13 residues. Trimming took 10 bases from V and 0 from J, leaving 12 bases between them. Germline V CDR1 and CDR2: MGHDK, SYGVNS. The DNA for the CDR3 is TGTGCCACCGCACCTTCTCCTAACTATGGCTACACCTTC. It codes for CATAPSPNYGYTF.

In this sample, this clonotype turned up a few times. V usage is TRBV7-9 and J usage is TRBJ2-3; the match to TRBD2 covers 7 bases. Looked up from germline, CDR1 is SEHNR and CDR2 is FQNEAQ (reference sequence). CDR3 length: 17 amino acids. V lost 4 bases to trimming and J lost 2 bases; unmatched junction nucleotides: 12. CDR3: CASSSGSGGEYTDTQYF. For the CDR3, the DNA is TGTGCCAGCAGCTCCGGGTCTGGGGGGGAGTACACAGATACGCAGTATTTT.

V and J are TRBV5-6 and TRBJ1-4; no clear D gene. Germline values: CDR1 SGHDT, CDR2 YYEEEE. Deletions cut 0 bases from V and 0 bases from J, with 6 bases between. This CDR3 is built from 15 residues. The CDR3 region is CASSLVRSTNEKLFF. The CDR3 DNA follows: TGTGCCAGCAGCTTGGTCAGATCAACTAATGAAAAACTGTTTTTT.

The V and J genes are TRBV20-1 and TRBJ1-6; 8 bases fit TRBD1. The V and J ends lost 2 bases and 9 bases, in that order; junction bases with no gene match: 15. This CDR3 spans 17 amino acids. CDR1 is DFQATT and CDR2 is SNEGSKA in the germline V gene (reference sequence). The CDR3 protein is CSARYPDGQGLLSPLHF. The CDR3 DNA follows: TGCAGTGCTAGATACCCTGATGGACAGGGCCTACTTTCACCCCTCCACTTT.

The rearrangement joins TRBV29-1 to TRBJ2-1, with D tentatively TRBD2 (5 bases). This CDR3 spans 16 amino acids. Trimming cost V 3 bases and J 3 bases, with 18 bases left between them. Germline V lookup: CDR1 SQVTM, CDR2 ANQGSEA. CDR3 protein: CSVDGVGPLSYNEQFF. In DNA form, the CDR3 reads TGCAGCGTTGACGGGGTCGGGCCCCTCAGCTACAATGAGCAGTTCTTC.

The J gene is TRBJ1-1, the V gene TRBV7-2; tentatively, D is TRBD1 (6 bases). Germline V gene sequence: CDR1 SGHTA, CDR2 FQGNSA. The CDR3 spans 14 residues. Between the trimmed V and J ends, which lost 5 bases and 4 bases, there was a span of 14 bases. CDR3 in amino acids: CASSVLQGVTEAFF. The CDR3, as DNA: TGTGCCAGCAGCGTACTACAGGGAGTCACTGAAGCTTTCTTT.

This clonotype was counted a few times. The chain combines TRBV7-2 with TRBJ1-2; the match to TRBD1 covers 7 bases. V lost 3 bases, J lost 8 bases, and 6 bases stayed unmatched. The germline V gene has CDR1 SGHTA and CDR2 FQGNSA. This CDR3 is 13 amino acids long. CDR3 amino acids: CASSLTGLQGYTF. The CDR3 region has the DNA TGTGCCAGCAGCTTGACAGGGTTGCAGGGCTACACCTTC.

The chain has TRBV4-3 and TRBJ2-3; D is ambiguous. The CDR3 spans 18 residues. Germline V CDR1 and CDR2: LGHNA, YSLEER. Trimming took 0 bases from V and 6 from J, leaving 22 bases between them. CDR3 loop: CASSQDPPVNPPRDTQYF. Written as DNA, the CDR3 is TGCGCCAGCAGCCAAGATCCCCCGGTCAATCCTCCTCGGGATACGCAGTATTTT.

This clonotype has more than one count but fewer than ten. V gene TRBV29-1 combines with J gene TRBJ2-7; tentatively, D is TRBD2 (6 bases). Per germline, CDR1 SQVTM and CDR2 ANQGSEA. The CDR3 loop spans 12 amino acids. The V gene lost 7 bases and the J gene lost 3 bases, with 13 bases spanning the gap. Here the CDR3 DNA reads TGCAGCGCCGGGCGGGGAGGCTACGAGCAGTACTTC. It translates to CSAGRGGYEQYF.

Note on this clonotype: A clone one base away is much larger, so this may be a read error. CDR3 region: CASTNSYEQFF. CDR3 DNA sequence: TGTGCCAGCACCAACTCCTACGAGCAGTTCTTC. The genes are TRBV6-6 and TRBJ2-1; the D is unclear. This CDR3 contains 11 residues. Germline V gene lookup returns CDR1 MNHNY and CDR2 SVGAGI (reference sequence). V was pared by 7 bases and J by 10 bases, with 11 bases between.